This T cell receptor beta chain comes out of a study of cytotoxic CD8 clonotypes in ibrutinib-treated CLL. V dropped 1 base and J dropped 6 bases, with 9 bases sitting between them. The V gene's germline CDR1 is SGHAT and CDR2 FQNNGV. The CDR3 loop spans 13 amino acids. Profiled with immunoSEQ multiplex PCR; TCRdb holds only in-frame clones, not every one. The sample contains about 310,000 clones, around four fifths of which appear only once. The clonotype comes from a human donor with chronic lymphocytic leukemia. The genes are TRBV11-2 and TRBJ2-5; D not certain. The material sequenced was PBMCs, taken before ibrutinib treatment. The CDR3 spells CASSLGPRQTQYF. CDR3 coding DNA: TGTGCCAGCAGCTTAGGCCCGAGGCAGACCCAGTACTTC.